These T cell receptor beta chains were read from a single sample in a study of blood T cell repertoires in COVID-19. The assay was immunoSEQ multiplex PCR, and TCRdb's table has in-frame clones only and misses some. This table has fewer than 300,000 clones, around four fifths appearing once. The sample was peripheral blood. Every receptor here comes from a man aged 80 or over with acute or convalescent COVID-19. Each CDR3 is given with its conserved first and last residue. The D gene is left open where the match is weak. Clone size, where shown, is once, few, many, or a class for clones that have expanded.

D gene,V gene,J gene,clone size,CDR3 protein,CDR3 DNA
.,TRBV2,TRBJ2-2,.,CASSEFSTGELFF,TGTGCCAGCAGTGAGTTCTCCACCGGGGAGCTGTTTTTT
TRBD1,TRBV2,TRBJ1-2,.,CASSEGSDRAGYTF,TGTGCCAGCAGTGAAGGGTCGGACAGGGCTGGCTACACCTTC
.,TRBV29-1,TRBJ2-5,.,CSVGAGTETQYF,TGCAGCGTTGGTGCGGGGACGGAGACCCAGTACTTC
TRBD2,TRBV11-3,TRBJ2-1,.,CASSFGLAGNEQFF,TGTGCCAGCAGCTTCGGACTAGCGGGGAATGAGCAGTTCTTC
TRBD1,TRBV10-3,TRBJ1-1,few,CAIAPGQVNTEAFF,TGTGCCATCGCTCCCGGACAGGTGAACACTGAAGCTTTCTTT
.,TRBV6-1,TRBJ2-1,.,CASSEFQGVRDEQFF,TGTGCCAGCAGTGAATTTCAAGGGGTTCGGGATGAGCAGTTCTTC
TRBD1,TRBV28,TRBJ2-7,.,CASSTPGTGTAYEQYF,TGTGCCAGCAGCACGCCCGGGACAGGGACGGCCTACGAGCAGTACTTC
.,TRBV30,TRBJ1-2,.,CAWSVTVSGYTF,TGTGCCTGGAGTGTAACAGTCTCTGGCTACACCTTC
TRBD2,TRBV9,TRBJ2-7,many,CASSVVSSGETEQYF,TGTGCCAGCAGCGTAGTATCTAGCGGCGAAACGGAGCAGTACTTC
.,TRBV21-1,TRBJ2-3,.,CASWTSGRRVWYF,TGTGCCAGTTGGACTAGCGGGAGAAGGGTTTGGTATTTT